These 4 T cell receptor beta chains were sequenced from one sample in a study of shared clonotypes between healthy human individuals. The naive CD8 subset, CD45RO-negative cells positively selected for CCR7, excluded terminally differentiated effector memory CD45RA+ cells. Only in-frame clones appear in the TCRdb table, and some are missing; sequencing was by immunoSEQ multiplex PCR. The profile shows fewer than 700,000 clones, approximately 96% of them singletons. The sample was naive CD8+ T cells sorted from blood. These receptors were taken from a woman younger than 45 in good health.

CDR3 region: CASSLESGGPAGELFF. In DNA, the CDR3 is TGTGCCAGCAGCTTAGAGTCGGGAGGGCCCGCCGGGGAGCTGTTTTTT. The chain joins TRBV7-9 to TRBJ2-2; TRBD2 aligns across 8 bases. The V gene's germline CDR1 is SEHNR and CDR2 FQNEAQ (reference sequence). The CDR3 is 16 amino acids. With 1 base clipped from V and 6 bases from J, the junction kept 7 bases outside the gene matches.

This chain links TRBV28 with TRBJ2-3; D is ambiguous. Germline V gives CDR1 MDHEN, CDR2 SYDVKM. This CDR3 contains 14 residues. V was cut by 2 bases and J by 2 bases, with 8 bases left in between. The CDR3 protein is CASSLMLATDTQYF. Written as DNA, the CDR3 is TGTGCCAGCAGTTTAATGTTGGCCACAGATACGCAGTATTTT.

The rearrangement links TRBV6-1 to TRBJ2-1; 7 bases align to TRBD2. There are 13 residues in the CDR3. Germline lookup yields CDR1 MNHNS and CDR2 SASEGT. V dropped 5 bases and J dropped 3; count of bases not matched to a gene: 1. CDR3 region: CASSWEGYNEQFF. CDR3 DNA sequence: TGTGCCAGCAGTTGGGAGGGCTACAATGAGCAGTTCTTC.

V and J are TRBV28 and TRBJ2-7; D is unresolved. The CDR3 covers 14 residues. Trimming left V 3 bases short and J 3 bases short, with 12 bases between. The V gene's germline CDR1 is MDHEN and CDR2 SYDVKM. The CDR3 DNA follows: TGTGCCAGCAGTTTTGTACAGCGCGGCTACGAGCAGTACTTC. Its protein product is CASSFVQRGYEQYF.